This T cell receptor (beta chain) was obtained from a study of T-cell memory formation after mild COVID-19. TCRdb itself ran the 5' RACE reads through MiXCR, one entry per CDR3 protein. The table includes 85,000 to 130,000 distinct CDR3 sequences, around 12% detected once. The V gene's germline CDR1 is SGHRS and CDR2 YFSETQ. The V and J ends lost 2 bases and 7 bases, in that order; junction bases with no gene match: 9. This CDR3 has 15 amino acids. This chain uses TRBV5-1 with TRBJ2-1, with 7 nucleotides matching TRBD2. The receptor's source is an adult woman who had mild COVID-19 (a few samples of this study predate the infection). Cell type and time point are not known. The sequencing input was PBMCs or a T cell subset sorted from them (not recorded which). CDR3 DNA sequence: TGCGCCAGCAGCTTTGAGGCGGGAGCAGGTAATGAGCAGTTCTTC. It specifies CASSFEAGAGNEQFF.